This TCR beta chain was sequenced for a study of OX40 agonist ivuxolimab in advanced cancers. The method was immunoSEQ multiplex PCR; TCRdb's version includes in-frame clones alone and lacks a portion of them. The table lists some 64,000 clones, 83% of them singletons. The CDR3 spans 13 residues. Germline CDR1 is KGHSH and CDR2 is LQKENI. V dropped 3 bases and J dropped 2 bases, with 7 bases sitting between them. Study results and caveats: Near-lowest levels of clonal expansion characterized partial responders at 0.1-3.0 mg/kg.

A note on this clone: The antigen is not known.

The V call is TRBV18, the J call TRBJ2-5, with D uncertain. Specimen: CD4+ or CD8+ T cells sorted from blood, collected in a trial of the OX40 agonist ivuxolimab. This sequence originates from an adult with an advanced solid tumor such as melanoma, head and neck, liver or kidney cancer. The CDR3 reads CASSPVFQETQYF. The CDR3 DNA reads TGTGCCAGCTCACCGGTCTTTCAAGAGACCCAGTACTTC.